The 28 T cell receptor beta chains presented below share a single source sample, sequenced in a study of blood T cell repertoires in COVID-19. The data were produced by immunoSEQ multiplex PCR, yet TCRdb's version contains in-frame clones alone and is incomplete. The table records roughly 670,000 clones, 75% to 90% of them present only once. The sequenced material came from peripheral blood. The receptors were gathered from a woman aged 18 to 35 with acute or convalescent COVID-19.

The chain joins TRBV10-2 to TRBJ2-7; D might be TRBD1 (6 bases). CDR1 is WSHSY and CDR2 is SAAADI in the germline V gene. The CDR3 has 14 amino acids. Trimming left V 8 bases short and J 0 bases short, with 14 bases between. CDR3 in DNA: TGCGCCAGCCAAACGGGACACTTCTCCTACGAGCAGTACTTC. Amino acid sequence: CASQTGHFSYEQYF.

CDR3 residues: CASSLRTGPLTSTNEKLFF. The CDR3, as DNA: TGTGCCAGCAGCCTTAGGACAGGACCCTTAACCTCAACTAATGAAAAACTGTTTTTT. The chain carries TRBV5-5 and TRBJ1-4; 7 nucleotides align to TRBD1. The CDR3 is 19 residues long. The V segment lost 4 bases and the J segment 0 bases; nucleotides outside the gene matches: 15. The germline V gene encodes CDR1 SGHKS and CDR2 YYEKEE (reference sequence).

J is TRBJ1-6 and V is TRBV5-1, with TRBD1 matching 8 bases. This CDR3 is built from 15 residues. Trimming took 3 bases from V and 6 from J; bases not matched to a gene: 5. The V gene's germline CDR1 is SGHRS and CDR2 YFSETQ. The CDR3 sequence is CASSYRQGSNSPLHF. The CDR3 DNA reads as TGCGCCAGCAGCTACCGACAGGGGAGTAATTCACCCCTCCACTTT. Full variable domain (missing parts from reference TRBV5-1 and TRBJ1-6): KAGVTQTPRYLIKTRGQQVTLSCSPISGHRSVSWYQQTPGQGLQFLFEYFSETQRNKGNFPGRFSGRQFSNSRSEMNVSTLELGDSALYLCASSYRQGSNSPLHFGNGTRLTVT.

A single count supports this clone. V gene TRBV6-4 combines with J gene TRBJ2-2; unclear D gene. CDR3 length: 14 amino acids. Trimming left V 7 bases short and J 8 bases short, with 17 bases between. CDR1 and CDR2 from the germline V gene are MRHNA and SNTAGT. The CDR3 spells CASTSGPSSGELFF. CDR3 DNA: TGTGCCAGCACCTCGGGTCCCTCCTCGGGGGAGCTGTTTTTT.

The V gene is TRBV5-4, the J gene TRBJ1-2; D is perhaps TRBD1 (5 bases). Germline CDR1 and CDR2: SGHNT and YYREEE (reference sequence). V lost 0 bases, J lost 3 bases, and 15 bases lay in between. The CDR3 is made up of 16 amino acids. CDR3 in amino acids: CASSLDWGTSYYGYTF. The CDR3 region has the DNA TGTGCCAGCAGCTTGGATTGGGGGACTTCGTACTATGGCTACACCTTC.

This clone was counted a single time. V gene TRBV7-2 combines with J gene TRBJ2-3, with D hard to call. The germline gives CDR1 SGHTA, CDR2 FQGNSA. The ends were cut back, 1 base at V and 4 bases at J, with 9 bases in the middle. This CDR3 has 14 amino acids. CDR3 nucleotide sequence: TGTGCCAGCAGCTTAGTAGGAGAGCCAGATACGCAGTATTTT. This codes for CASSLVGEPDTQYF.

The J gene is TRBJ2-7, the V gene TRBV5-6; 7 bases are a match to TRBD1. Germline CDR1 and CDR2: SGHDT and YYEEEE. The J segment lost 2 bases and the V segment lost 5 bases, leaving 7 bases of the junction unmatched. The CDR3 totals 14 residues. CDR3 DNA sequence: TGTGCCAGCAGAACCCCGGGACAGACCTACGAGCAGTACTTC. Amino acids: CASRTPGQTYEQYF.

The chain recombines TRBV4-1 with TRBJ2-4, with no clear D. The CDR3 contains 15 residues. The V and J ends lost 0 bases and 1 base respectively, with 7 bases between them. The germline V gene encodes CDR1 MGHRA and CDR2 YSYEKL. CDR3 residues: CASSQDLTAKNIQYF. The CDR3 DNA is TGCGCCAGCAGCCAAGATCTCACTGCCAAAAACATTCAGTACTTC.

This clone was seen only a few times. The chain is built from TRBV6-2 or TRBV6-3 and TRBJ1-5, with 8 bases fitting TRBD1. This CDR3 is built from 19 residues. Trimming cost V 5 bases and J 2 bases; bases outside gene matches: 17. CDR1 MNHEY and CDR2 SVGEGT come from the germline V gene. The CDR3 DNA is TGTGCCAGCAGTAAGGTCTACAGGGGGGACGGCGGGGGCAATCAGCCCCAGCATTTT. This codes for CASSKVYRGDGGGNQPQHF.

This chain's CDR3 is CASRTYKGVYEQYF. CDR3 in DNA: TGTGCCAGCAGAACCTATAAGGGAGTCTACGAGCAGTACTTC. The chain uses TRBV7-8 and TRBJ2-7; D is possibly TRBD2 (5 bases). The CDR3 has 14 residues. Trimming cost V 6 bases and J 3 bases, with 15 bases left between them. Germline CDR1 and CDR2: SGHVS and FQNEAQ.

In its sample, this clone was seen once. The chain links TRBV2 to TRBJ1-2; 7 nucleotides align to TRBD1. The ends lost 6 bases at V and 9 bases at J; junction bases unmatched: 4. Germline CDR1 and CDR2: SNHLY and FYNNEI. The CDR3 covers 11 residues. The CDR3 sequence is CASRTGRRYTF. The CDR3 bases are TGTGCCAGCAGGACAGGGAGACGCTACACCTTC. The whole variable domain, remainder taken from reference TRBV2 and TRBJ1-2, is EPEVTQTPSHQVTQMGQEVILRCVPISNHLYFYWYRQILGQKVEFLVSFYNNEISEKSEIFDDQFSVERPDGSNFTLKIRSTKLEDSAMYFCASRTGRRYTFGSGTRLTVV.

This clone was observed a single time. The J gene is TRBJ1-1, the V gene TRBV7-3; a weak D match, TRBD1 (5 bases). The CDR3 length is 16 residues. Trimming removed 11 bases at V and 1 base at J, with 23 bases between. The germline gives CDR1 SGHTA, CDR2 FQGTGA. The CDR3 DNA reads TGTGCCCCCTTGTGGGGAGGGGTCAAGCAGAACACTGAAGCTTTCTTT. Its protein is CAPLWGGVKQNTEAFF.

The rearrangement uses TRBV7-9 and TRBJ2-7; 10 nucleotides align to TRBD1. V lost 1 base and J lost 3; bases outside the gene matches: 9. The germline V gene encodes CDR1 SEHNR and CDR2 FQNEAQ (reference sequence). The CDR3 totals 17 residues. The chain's CDR3 is CASSLGRDRGLHYEQYF. For the CDR3, the DNA is TGTGCCAGCAGCTTAGGTAGGGACAGGGGCCTCCACTACGAGCAGTACTTC.

This CDR3 is CASSEASTSGGAAYNEQFF. The CDR3 bases are TGTGCCAGCAGTGAAGCCTCCACTAGCGGGGGGGCCGCCTACAATGAGCAGTTCTTC. V is TRBV6-1 and J is TRBJ2-1, with 13 bases lining up with TRBD2. Germline lookup yields CDR1 MNHNS and CDR2 SASEGT. The CDR3 contains 19 residues. V shed 0 bases and J 2 bases; nucleotides not matched to a gene: 7.

This chain uses TRBV19 with TRBJ2-7, with 10 nucleotides matching TRBD1. Germline CDR1 is LNHDA and CDR2 is SQIVND (reference sequence). Germline trimming cut 7 bases from V and 5 bases from J; bases unmatched to any gene: 11. This CDR3 is built from 15 residues. The CDR3 DNA is TGTGCCAGTACACCGAATCCCGGGACAGGGGACGAGCAGTACTTC. It yields the protein CASTPNPGTGDEQYF.

The V call is TRBV30, the J call TRBJ1-2, with D uncertain. Germline assignment: CDR1 GTSNPN and CDR2 SVGIG (reference sequence). Between the trimmed V and J ends, which lost 0 bases and 3 bases, there was a span of 20 bases. The CDR3 is 17 amino acids. The CDR3 loop is CAWSVPLGITPDYGYTF. The CDR3 DNA reads TGTGCCTGGAGTGTACCGTTGGGCATTACCCCGGACTATGGCTACACCTTC. Looking up the rest from reference TRBV30 and TRBJ1-2 gives the full variable domain: SQTIHQWPATLVQPVGSPLSLECTVEGTSNPNLYWYRQAAGRGLQLLFYSVGIGQISSEVPQNLSASRPQDRQFILSSKKLLLSDSGFYLCAWSVPLGITPDYGYTFGSGTRLTVV.

The CDR3 region is CASRYGSLEEKLFF. The DNA for the CDR3 is TGTGCCAGTAGATATGGGAGTTTGGAAGAAAAACTGTTTTTT. V gene TRBV19 combines with J gene TRBJ1-4; no clear D gene. Trimming left V 6 bases short and J 8 bases short, with 16 bases between. Germline V gene lookup returns CDR1 LNHDA and CDR2 SQIVND (reference sequence). The CDR3 contains 14 residues.

The gene calls are TRBV30 and TRBJ1-1; D possibly corresponds to TRBD1 (6 bases). The ends were cut back, 0 bases at V and 4 bases at J, with 12 bases in the middle. Germline values: CDR1 GTSNPN, CDR2 SVGIG (reference sequence). CDR3 length: 14 residues. The CDR3 bases are TGTGCCTGGAGTGTACTTCAGGGGTTCACTGAAGCTTTCTTT. Encoded protein: CAWSVLQGFTEAFF.

V is TRBV24-1 and J is TRBJ1-2, with 7 nucleotides matching TRBD1. Losses at the gene ends were 5 bases for V and 6 bases for J; bases not matched to a gene: 8. This CDR3 has 14 residues. CDR1 and CDR2 (germline): KGHDR, SFDVKD. DNA for the CDR3: TGTGCCACCAGTGCCAAAGACAGGGCTCATGGCTACACCTTC. The encoded protein is CATSAKDRAHGYTF.

This chain connects TRBV6-5 to TRBJ1-5; tentative D call: TRBD1 (6 bases). The CDR3 totals 12 residues. Germline-derived CDR1 and CDR2 are MNHEY and SVGAGI. Trimming took 8 bases from V and 6 from J, leaving 11 bases between them. The CDR3 sequence is CASRQVPQPQHF. The CDR3 DNA sequence: TGTGCCAGCCGACAGGTACCTCAGCCCCAGCATTTT.

As for this clone: Additional DNA sequences in this sample encode the identical CDR3. The chain is built from TRBV18 and TRBJ2-7; 9 nucleotides agree with TRBD1. Trimming cost V 3 bases and J 2 bases; bases outside gene matches: 2. The CDR3 runs to 14 residues. Germline V gene sequence: CDR1 KGHSH, CDR2 LQKENI. CDR3 protein: CASSPGTGTYEQYF. CDR3 nucleotide sequence: TGTGCCAGCTCACCCGGGACAGGGACCTACGAGCAGTACTTC.

The CDR3 loop reads CASSQALGQPQHF. The CDR3 DNA sequence: TGCGCCAGCAGCCAAGCACTAGGTCAGCCCCAGCATTTT. V gene TRBV4-1 combines with J gene TRBJ1-5; no clear D gene. The V gene's germline CDR1 is MGHRA and CDR2 YSYEKL. V lost 1 base and J lost 6, with 7 bases in between. This CDR3 is built from 13 residues.

The chain is built from TRBV6-6 and TRBJ1-2; D gene uncertain. V was cut by 6 bases and J by 1 base, with 9 bases left in between. The CDR3 is made up of 13 amino acids. Germline V gene data show CDR1 as MNHNY and CDR2 as SVGAGI (reference sequence). In nucleotides, the CDR3 is TGTGCCAGCAGGCAGGAGGGTAACTATGGCTACACCTTC. Residues: CASRQEGNYGYTF.

This chain joins TRBV7-9 and TRBJ1-5, with unresolved D. V shed 1 base and J shed 6 bases, with 7 bases lying between them. This CDR3 is built from 13 residues. Germline V gives CDR1 SEHNR, CDR2 FQNEAQ (reference sequence). The CDR3 region is CASSLGNSQPQHF. CDR3 DNA: TGTGCCAGCAGCTTAGGGAACAGTCAGCCCCAGCATTTT.

The J gene is TRBJ1-1, the V gene TRBV10-1; no firm D call. The germline V gene has CDR1 WNHNN and CDR2 SYGVQD (reference sequence). The CDR3 runs 13 residues. V was shortened by 1 base and J by 11 bases, with 14 bases between the two germline ends. The CDR3 nucleotides read TGCGCCAGCAGTGAGTATCTCGATGCCGAGGCTTTCTTT. Its translation: CASSEYLDAEAFF.

This clone was observed a few times. This same CDR3 is encoded by further DNA sequences in the sample. This chain connects TRBV6-5 to TRBJ1-1; TRBD1 aligns across 8 bases. CDR3 length: 14 residues. The germline V gene encodes CDR1 MNHEY and CDR2 SVGAGI. J gave up 0 bases and V 4 bases, and 1 base lay outside the gene matches. The CDR3 region is CASSSRGLNTEAFF. DNA for the CDR3: TGTGCCAGCAGTTCCAGGGGGCTGAACACTGAAGCTTTCTTT.

J is TRBJ2-1 and V is TRBV7-2, with 11 bases matching TRBD2. The junction had 5 bases not matched to a gene; V was cut back by 5 bases and J by 5 bases. Germline lookup yields CDR1 SGHTA and CDR2 FQGNSA. The CDR3 runs to 15 residues. The CDR3 DNA reads as TGTGCCAGCAGCATACTAGCGGGGGCCCACAATGAGCAGTTCTTC. Translated: CASSILAGAHNEQFF.

V gene TRBV29-1 combines with J gene TRBJ1-2; maybe TRBD1 (6 bases). This CDR3 region has 16 residues. V dropped 5 bases and J dropped 1 base, with 20 bases sitting between them. Germline loops: CDR1 SQVTM, CDR2 ANQGSEA. As DNA, the CDR3 is TGCAGCGTTAACCTACAGGGACACCAATTTAACTATGGCTACACCTTC. Its translation is CSVNLQGHQFNYGYTF.